This T cell receptor (beta chain) was retrieved from a study of response to subunit inactivated influenza vaccine. General study results and limits: Authors suggested seasonal influenza vaccinations each recruit few new T cells.

Turning to this clonotype: Antigen: not known.

MiXCR was run by TCRdb on the RT-PCR reads, yielding one entry per CDR3 protein. The table lists 650,000 to 800,000 distinct CDR3 sequences, approximately 15% of them singletons. Material: PBMCs from blood, obtained 14 to 15 days before vaccination. This TCR derives from a man aged 50 to 60 who received an inactivated influenza vaccine.

For the CDR3, the DNA is TGTGCCAGCAGCTTAGCGATGGCAGGGAGCAATGAGCAGTTCTTC. Protein sequence: CASSLAMAGSNEQFF. The chain has TRBV7-2 and TRBJ2-1; D could derive from TRBD1 or TRBD2 (5 bases each). Germline V gene lookup returns CDR1 SGHTA and CDR2 FQGNSA. The CDR3 length is 15 residues. Trimming shortened V by 0 bases and J by 6 bases, and 12 bases separated the two germline ends.